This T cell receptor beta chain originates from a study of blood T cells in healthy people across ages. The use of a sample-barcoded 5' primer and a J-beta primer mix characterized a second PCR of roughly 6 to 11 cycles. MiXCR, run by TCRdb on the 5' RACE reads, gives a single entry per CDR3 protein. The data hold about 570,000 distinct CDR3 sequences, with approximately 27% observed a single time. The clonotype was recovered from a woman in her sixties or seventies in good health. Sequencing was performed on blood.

CDR3 nucleotide sequence: TGTGCCAGCTTACGAGACAGCCTAGGTGGCTACACCTTC. It codes for CASLRDSLGGYTF. The V gene is TRBV6-6, the J gene TRBJ1-2, with a weak D call TRBD1 (5 bases). The V end lost 8 bases, the J end lost 7 bases, and 17 bases lay between the germline ends. The CDR3 is 13 amino acids. From germline, CDR1 is MNHNY and CDR2 SVGAGI (reference sequence).